These T cell receptor beta chains were read from a single sample in a study of human T cells and chemical hapten exposure. Via MiXCR, TCRdb re-called the RACE reads, giving one row per CDR3 protein. Of about 120,000 distinct CDR3 sequences in the sample, around 10% were seen once. This sample comprised whole blood, obtained in connection with sensitization to the hapten diphenylcyclopropenone (DPC). The source is a woman aged 45-59 years with alopecia areata. Some clones in this sample may be carry-over from other donors' samples. Each CDR3 is given with its conserved first and last residue. A D gene is named only where the DNA matches it firmly. A row's size may be missing; if present it is once, few, many or a size class.

v_gene	j_gene	d_gene	abundance	CDR3aa	CDR3nt
TRBV4-1	TRBJ2-2	TRBD1	.	CASSQDSDRATGELFF	TGCGCCAGCAGCCAAGATAGCGACAGGGCGACCGGGGAGCTGTTTTTT
TRBV25-1	TRBJ2-7	.	.	CASSVPGLPSYEQYF	TGTGCCAGCAGTGTCCCGGGACTTCCATCCTACGAGCAGTACTTC
TRBV29-1	TRBJ2-3	TRBD1	.	CSGGHRGPDTQYF	TGCAGCGGTGGACACAGGGGTCCAGATACGCAGTATTTT
TRBV29-1	TRBJ1-5	.	few	CSVRTASNQPQHF	TGCAGCGTAAGGACAGCGAGCAATCAGCCCCAGCATTTT
TRBV6-1	TRBJ1-1	.	.	CASSEGRGNTEAFF	TGTGCCAGCAGTGAAGGAAGGGGAAACACTGAAGCTTTCTTT
TRBV5-4	TRBJ2-7	TRBD2	.	CASSPGTSGFREQYF	TGTGCCAGCAGCCCCGGGACTAGCGGGTTCCGCGAGCAGTACTTC
TRBV12-5	TRBJ1-1	.	.	CASGRGRLEAFF	TGTGCTAGTGGCCGGGGACGTCTTGAAGCTTTCTTT
TRBV20-1	TRBJ1-3	.	few	CSARKGGNGNTIYF	TGCAGTGCTAGGAAGGGAGGGAATGGAAACACCATATATTTT
TRBV27	TRBJ2-7	.	.	CASSLSPQPNRQYF	TGTGCCAGCAGTTTATCTCCACAGCCTAATAGGCAGTACTTC
TRBV6-2/TRBV6-3	TRBJ2-3	TRBD2	many	CASRRDGLADTQYF	TGTGCCAGCAGACGGGACGGACTAGCAGATACGCAGTATTTT
TRBV20-1	TRBJ1-2	TRBD1	few	CSASGDRDLYFNYGYTF	TGCAGTGCTAGCGGGGACAGGGATTTATACTTTAACTATGGCTACACCTTC